The 18 T cell receptor beta chains given below trace back to one sample, sequenced in a study of CXCR3-negative and CXCR3-positive naive CD8 T cells (dated by TCRdb to between 2018 and 2021). The listed sequencing device is NextSeq 550. The Human TCR Profiling Kit (MiLaboratory) was used to prepare UMI-labeled 5' RACE TRB cDNA libraries. TCRdb reanalyzed the reads, keeping one entry per CDR3 protein sequence and omitting DNA. The sample table records 70,000 to 100,000 distinct CDR3 sequences. The top ten constitute 1.1% of the sample. Sequenced input: naive CXCR3- CD8+ T cells from blood. Read against the paper, the sample's cell subset or site label means: CD45RO-CCR7+CD27+CD95- naive CD8+ T cells lacking CXCR3 (TNR3-). These receptors originate from a human donor in good health. Some clones in this sample may be carry-over from other donors' samples.

The chain has TRBV3-1 and TRBJ2-5; TCRdb gives TRBD1 as the D gene, but with no DNA this cannot be confirmed. Germline V gene data show CDR1 as LGHDT and CDR2 as YNNKEL (reference sequence). The CDR3 length is 17 residues. CDR3 in amino acids: CASSQFVRDAEGETQYF.

This CDR3 is CASSEYKDETQYF. The rearrangement joins TRBV25-1 to TRBJ2-5. Germline V gene sequence: CDR1 MGHDK, CDR2 SYGVNS. The CDR3 totals 13 residues.

V usage is TRBV6-5 and J usage is TRBJ1-1; TCRdb calls TRBD1, which cannot be checked without DNA. This CDR3 spans 12 amino acids. CDR1 and CDR2 from the germline V gene are MNHEY and SVGAGI. The CDR3 loop reads CASSPDALGAFF.

The genes are TRBV12-3 or TRBV12-4 and TRBJ1-2. This CDR3 comprises 16 residues. The CDR3 sequence is CASSSSLGTFNYGYTF.

This chain uses TRBV29-1 with TRBJ2-4; TCRdb calls TRBD1, which cannot be checked without DNA. This CDR3 has 15 residues. Germline CDR1 SQVTM, CDR2 ANQGSEA. CDR3 sequence: CSVIQGAFSKNIQYF.

The chain recombines TRBV29-1 with TRBJ1-2. Germline CDR1 reads SQVTM; CDR2 reads ANQGSEA. The CDR3 spans 11 residues. The CDR3 reads CSVERIYGYSF.

The chain links TRBV23-1 to TRBJ2-7; TCRdb names TRBD1, which stays unverified in the absence of DNA. TRBV23-1 is given ORF status, its function remaining uncertain. The CDR3 has 16 residues. CDR3 sequence: CASSQPHRVPPHEQYF.

The chain links TRBV9 to TRBJ2-5; absent DNA, TCRdb's TRBD2 call cannot be checked. Germline assignment: CDR1 SGDLS and CDR2 YYNGEE. This CDR3 has 18 amino acids. The CDR3 protein is CASSVPTTSTSGQETQYF. Full variable domain (remainder filled in from reference TRBV9 and TRBJ2-5): DSGVTQTPKHLITATGQRVTLRCSPRSGDLSVYWYQQSLDQGLQFLIQYYNGEERAKGNILERFSAQQFPDLHSELNLSSLELGDSALYFCASSVPTTSTSGQETQYFGPGTRLLVL.

V is TRBV6-5 and J is TRBJ2-7; TCRdb's D gene call, TRBD2, goes unchecked for lack of DNA. The CDR3 covers 16 residues. Germline loops: CDR1 MNHEY, CDR2 SVGAGI. The CDR3 loop reads CASSYTSSAGSYEQYF.

The chain uses TRBV7-9 and TRBJ2-2. Germline CDR1 SEHNR, CDR2 FQNEAQ (reference sequence). This CDR3 is 14 amino acids long. CDR3 amino acids: CASSFNLPSGELFF.

The V gene is TRBV15, the J gene TRBJ1-1; TCRdb picks TRBD1, but there is no DNA to check that call. Germline V CDR1 and CDR2: LNHNV, YYDKDF (reference sequence). This CDR3 has 15 amino acids. The CDR3 is CATSRSPGQGTEAFF.

This chain joins TRBV19 and TRBJ2-2. The CDR3 spans 12 residues. From germline, CDR1 is LNHDA and CDR2 SQIVND (reference sequence). CDR3 amino acids: CASSIWTGELFF. The whole variable domain, filled in from reference TRBV19 and TRBJ2-2, reads DGGITQSPKYLFRKEGQNVTLSCEQNLNHDAMYWYRQDPGQGLRLIYYSQIVNDFQKGDIAEGYSVSREKKESFPLTVTSAQKNPTAFYLCASSIWTGELFFGEGSRLTVL.

This rearrangement joins TRBV6-1 to TRBJ2-1. Germline values: CDR1 MNHNS, CDR2 SASEGT. This CDR3 region has 13 residues. CDR3 loop: CASSALAFGEQFF.

The chain's CDR3 is CASSSHEDASNEQFF. The chain has TRBV7-3 and TRBJ2-1. The CDR3 is made up of 15 amino acids. Germline V gene lookup returns CDR1 SGHTA and CDR2 FQGTGA.

The chain uses TRBV6-2 or TRBV6-3 and TRBJ2-1; the D gene TCRdb calls, TRBD1, cannot be checked with no DNA. This CDR3 comprises 14 residues. Germline V gene data show CDR1 as MNHEY and CDR2 as SVGEGT. The CDR3 loop reads CASSFPSSYNEQFF.

This sequence joins TRBV20-1 and TRBJ1-1; TCRdb gives TRBD1 as the D gene, but with no DNA this cannot be confirmed. Germline V CDR1 and CDR2: DFQATT, SNEGSKA (reference sequence). The length of the CDR3 is 12 residues. The CDR3 protein is CSAGQGNTEAFF.

The chain recombines TRBV6-1 with TRBJ2-4; TCRdb's D call, TRBD1, is unchecked because there is no DNA. The CDR3 contains 14 residues. Germline assignment: CDR1 MNHNS and CDR2 SASEGT. The chain's CDR3 is CASSHWTGENIQYF.

The chain carries TRBV25-1 and TRBJ1-1; TCRdb selects TRBD1, and the lack of DNA leaves this call unchecked. The CDR3 covers 15 residues. Germline V gene sequence: CDR1 MGHDK, CDR2 SYGVNS. The CDR3 here is CASSDPGGADTEAFF.